Detailed here is one TCR beta chain. Method: immunoSEQ multiplex PCR; TCRdb's copy keeps in-frame clones and lacks some. The sample holds 70,000 or so clones, around 76% seen once. V lost 6 bases, J lost 4 bases, and 15 bases lay in between. Germline V gene lookup returns CDR1 LNHDA and CDR2 SQIVND (reference sequence). CDR3 length: 14 residues. This sample is drawn from a study of radiation and T cells in renal cell carcinoma. Time point indicated: blood 2 weeks post-SBRT. Treatment noted: 15 Gy SBRT to primary tumor, nephrectomy 4 weeks later. The sequence was collected from a man in his fifties or sixties with renal cell carcinoma. This chain links TRBV19 with TRBJ1-2; a possible D gene is TRBD1 (5 bases). Sequences were derived from blood, sampled from a patient whose treatment included radiotherapy and nephrectomy. The CDR3 spells CASRNEGSRYGYTF. CDR3 nucleotide sequence: TGTGCCAGTAGGAATGAGGGGAGCCGCTATGGCTACACCTTC.